These 18 T cell receptor beta chains were sequenced from one sample in a study of T cells after yellow fever vaccination. Each CDR3 protein is one row after TCRdb ran MiXCR on the 5' RACE reads. The table has some 300,000 distinct CDR3 sequences, roughly 8.3% seen once; the top ten hold around 17%. Source: PBMCs, taken 45 days after the first yellow fever vaccination. The receptors here all came from a man aged 18 to 29 who received the YFV17D yellow fever vaccine.

This clonotype was seen a few times. The V call is TRBV18, the J call TRBJ2-5; D remains ambiguous. This CDR3 contains 14 residues. Germline V gives CDR1 KGHSH, CDR2 LQKENI. V lost 2 bases, J lost 0 bases, and 7 bases lay in between. The CDR3 DNA is TGTGCCAGCTCACCATCCGCTAACCAAGAGACCCAGTACTTC. It encodes CASSPSANQETQYF.

This clonotype was observed a handful of times. The J gene is TRBJ2-7, the V gene TRBV5-1; D may be TRBD1 or TRBD2 (5 bases each). This CDR3 contains 15 residues. V shed 3 bases and J shed 0 bases, with 13 bases lying between them. In germline, CDR1 is SGHRS, CDR2 YFSETQ. In DNA, the CDR3 is TGCGCCAGCAGCTACGGGACCGGAAGCTCCTACGAGCAGTACGTC. This sequence encodes CASSYGTGSSYEQYV.

CDR3 loop: CASSLGTGFYQPQHF. DNA for the CDR3: TGCGCCAGCAGCCTGGGGACCGGCTTCTACCAGCCCCAGCATTTT. The chain has TRBV5-1 and TRBJ1-5, with D perhaps matching TRBD1 (5 bases). The CDR3 has 15 amino acids. Trimming left V 4 bases short and J 7 bases short, with 18 bases between. In germline, CDR1 is SGHRS, CDR2 YFSETQ.

This clonotype has ten or more counts. This sequence joins TRBV28 and TRBJ1-5; 7 bases are a match to TRBD1. The CDR3 is made up of 12 amino acids. With 5 bases clipped from V and 6 bases from J, the junction kept 1 base outside the gene matches. Per germline, CDR1 MDHEN and CDR2 SYDVKM. CDR3 protein: CASSQGGQPQHF. The CDR3 region has the DNA TGTGCCAGCAGTCAGGGGGGTCAGCCCCAGCATTTT.

The CDR3 is CASSHWDSYEQYF. DNA for the CDR3: TGCGCCAGCAGCCACTGGGACAGCTACGAGCAGTACTTC. V and J are TRBV4-1 and TRBJ2-7, with TRBD1 identical over 7 bases. Looked up from germline, CDR1 is MGHRA and CDR2 is YSYEKL. This CDR3 contains 13 residues. The ends lost 3 bases at V and 3 bases at J; junction bases unmatched: 2.

The rearrangement uses TRBV27 and TRBJ2-5, with D unclear. Trimming left V 6 bases short and J 5 bases short, with 19 bases between. CDR3 size: 15 residues. Germline V CDR1 and CDR2: MNHEY, SMNVEV (reference sequence). This CDR3 is CASRPAWALGETQYF. In DNA form, the CDR3 reads TGTGCCAGCAGACCTGCGTGGGCGTTGGGGGAGACCCAGTACTTC.

The V and J genes are TRBV7-4 and TRBJ1-6; the match to TRBD1 covers 7 bases. Germline values: CDR1 SGHVT, CDR2 SQSDAQ. The CDR3 contains 15 residues. Unmatched junction bases numbered 16, after V lost 7 bases and J lost 13 bases. DNA of the CDR3: TGTGCCAGCAATAATCCGGGACAGTGGCCTCGGCCCCTCCACTTT. Translating gives CASNNPGQWPRPLHF.

The V call is TRBV4-3, the J call TRBJ1-4; no definite D call. The CDR3 has 16 residues. Germline V gene lookup returns CDR1 LGHNA and CDR2 YSLEER. Trimming shortened V by 1 base and J by 3 bases, and 12 bases separated the two germline ends. The DNA for the CDR3 is TGCGCCAGCAGCCAAGCCACAGAGCAATCTAATGAAAAACTGTTTTTT. This codes for CASSQATEQSNEKLFF.

At least ten counts were recorded for this clonotype. The chain is built from TRBV12-3 or TRBV12-4 and TRBJ1-1, with 12 bases fitting TRBD1. The CDR3 is made up of 21 amino acids. The trim removed 3 bases at V and 1 base at J, leaving 18 bases unmatched. CDR3 nucleotide sequence: TGTGCCAGCAGTTTTTCGTATGGATATTGGGACAGGGGGCTTGGGAACACTGAAGCTTTCTTT. This gives the protein CASSFSYGYWDRGLGNTEAFF.

This clonotype appeared a few times. Written as DNA, the CDR3 is TGTGCCAGCAGCTTAATAGGGGGCCCTGGAAACACCATATATTTT. Amino acid sequence: CASSLIGGPGNTIYF. The chain recombines TRBV7-9 with TRBJ1-3; 7 bases fit TRBD1. CDR3 length: 15 residues. The V gene's germline CDR1 is SEHNR and CDR2 FQNEAQ (reference sequence). V lost 2 bases and J lost 2; bases outside the gene matches: 3. Complete variable domain (other parts from reference TRBV7-9 and TRBJ1-3): DTGVSQNPRHKITKRGQNVTFRCDPISEHNRLYWYRQTLGQGPEFLTYFQNEAQLEKSRLLSDRFSAERPKGSFSTLEIQRTEQGDSAMYLCASSLIGGPGNTIYFGEGSWLTVV.

This clonotype was seen many times. This chain connects TRBV19 to TRBJ2-4, with 10 bases identical to TRBD1. Germline values: CDR1 LNHDA, CDR2 SQIVND (reference sequence). The junction had 12 bases not matched to a gene; V was cut back by 9 bases and J by 1 base. The CDR3 length is 17 residues. The CDR3 region has the DNA TGTGCCAGCAGAGGGACCCGGGACAGGGGTGCCAAAAACATTCAGTACTTC. Protein sequence: CASRGTRDRGAKNIQYF.

This clonotype was seen more than once but under ten times. This sequence joins TRBV29-1 and TRBJ1-1; no reliable D call. V lost 6 bases and J lost 11, with 25 bases in between. Germline-derived CDR1 and CDR2 are SQVTM and ANQGSEA. The CDR3 has 14 residues. The CDR3 DNA reads TGCAGCGTCGGACCGCAGTCAGTAGATGGGTGGGCTTTCTTT. This codes for CSVGPQSVDGWAFF.

DNA of the CDR3: TGTGCCATCTGCCTTGGACCAATTGAACTTAGATGGACCGGGGAGCTGTTTTTT. This gives the protein CAICLGPIELRWTGELFF. V and J are TRBV12-3 or TRBV12-4 and TRBJ2-2; unclear D gene. CDR3 length equals 18 residues. V dropped 10 bases and J dropped 5 bases, with 29 bases sitting between them.

There are a few counts of this clonotype. The chain is built from TRBV19 and TRBJ2-5; D ambiguous. Trimming removed 6 bases from V and 7 bases from J, with 9 bases in between. Germline CDR1 and CDR2: LNHDA and SQIVND (reference sequence). CDR3 length: 11 residues. This CDR3 reads CASSKSGTQYF. CDR3 in DNA: TGTGCCAGTAGCAAGTCGGGGACCCAGTACTTC.

This clonotype was observed a few times. The chain has TRBV11-2 and TRBJ2-7; 7 bases align to TRBD1. Losses at the gene ends were 3 bases for V and 2 bases for J; bases not matched to a gene: 4. CDR1 is SGHAT and CDR2 is FQNNGV in the germline V gene. This CDR3 comprises 14 residues. The CDR3 spells CASSFSQGAYEQYF. DNA of the CDR3: TGTGCCAGCAGCTTCTCTCAGGGGGCCTACGAGCAGTACTTC.

This clonotype was counted at least ten times. V usage is TRBV12-3 or TRBV12-4 and J usage is TRBJ2-7, with 9 bases lining up with TRBD2. V was clipped by 5 bases and J by 4 bases; unmatched bases: 6. The CDR3 contains 14 residues. CDR3 loop: CASSTGTSFYEQYF. The DNA for the CDR3 is TGTGCCAGCAGTACCGGGACTAGCTTTTACGAGCAGTACTTC.

V and J are TRBV10-3 and TRBJ2-5; D is uncertain. V lost 5 bases to trimming and J lost 2 bases, with 9 bases between them. Germline lookup yields CDR1 ENHRY and CDR2 SYGVKD. CDR3 length equals 13 residues. The CDR3 loop reads CAISKQWQETQYF. The CDR3 nucleotides read TGTGCCATCAGTAAACAGTGGCAAGAGACCCAGTACTTC.

This rearrangement joins TRBV3-1 to TRBJ2-4; a possible D gene is TRBD1 (5 bases). The V and J ends lost 5 bases and 5 bases respectively, with 10 bases between them. From germline, CDR1 is LGHDT and CDR2 YNNKEL (reference sequence). The CDR3 sequence is 13 residues long. The CDR3 nucleotides read TGTGCCAGCAGCTACACGACAGAAAACATTCAGTACTTC. Its protein product is CASSYTTENIQYF.